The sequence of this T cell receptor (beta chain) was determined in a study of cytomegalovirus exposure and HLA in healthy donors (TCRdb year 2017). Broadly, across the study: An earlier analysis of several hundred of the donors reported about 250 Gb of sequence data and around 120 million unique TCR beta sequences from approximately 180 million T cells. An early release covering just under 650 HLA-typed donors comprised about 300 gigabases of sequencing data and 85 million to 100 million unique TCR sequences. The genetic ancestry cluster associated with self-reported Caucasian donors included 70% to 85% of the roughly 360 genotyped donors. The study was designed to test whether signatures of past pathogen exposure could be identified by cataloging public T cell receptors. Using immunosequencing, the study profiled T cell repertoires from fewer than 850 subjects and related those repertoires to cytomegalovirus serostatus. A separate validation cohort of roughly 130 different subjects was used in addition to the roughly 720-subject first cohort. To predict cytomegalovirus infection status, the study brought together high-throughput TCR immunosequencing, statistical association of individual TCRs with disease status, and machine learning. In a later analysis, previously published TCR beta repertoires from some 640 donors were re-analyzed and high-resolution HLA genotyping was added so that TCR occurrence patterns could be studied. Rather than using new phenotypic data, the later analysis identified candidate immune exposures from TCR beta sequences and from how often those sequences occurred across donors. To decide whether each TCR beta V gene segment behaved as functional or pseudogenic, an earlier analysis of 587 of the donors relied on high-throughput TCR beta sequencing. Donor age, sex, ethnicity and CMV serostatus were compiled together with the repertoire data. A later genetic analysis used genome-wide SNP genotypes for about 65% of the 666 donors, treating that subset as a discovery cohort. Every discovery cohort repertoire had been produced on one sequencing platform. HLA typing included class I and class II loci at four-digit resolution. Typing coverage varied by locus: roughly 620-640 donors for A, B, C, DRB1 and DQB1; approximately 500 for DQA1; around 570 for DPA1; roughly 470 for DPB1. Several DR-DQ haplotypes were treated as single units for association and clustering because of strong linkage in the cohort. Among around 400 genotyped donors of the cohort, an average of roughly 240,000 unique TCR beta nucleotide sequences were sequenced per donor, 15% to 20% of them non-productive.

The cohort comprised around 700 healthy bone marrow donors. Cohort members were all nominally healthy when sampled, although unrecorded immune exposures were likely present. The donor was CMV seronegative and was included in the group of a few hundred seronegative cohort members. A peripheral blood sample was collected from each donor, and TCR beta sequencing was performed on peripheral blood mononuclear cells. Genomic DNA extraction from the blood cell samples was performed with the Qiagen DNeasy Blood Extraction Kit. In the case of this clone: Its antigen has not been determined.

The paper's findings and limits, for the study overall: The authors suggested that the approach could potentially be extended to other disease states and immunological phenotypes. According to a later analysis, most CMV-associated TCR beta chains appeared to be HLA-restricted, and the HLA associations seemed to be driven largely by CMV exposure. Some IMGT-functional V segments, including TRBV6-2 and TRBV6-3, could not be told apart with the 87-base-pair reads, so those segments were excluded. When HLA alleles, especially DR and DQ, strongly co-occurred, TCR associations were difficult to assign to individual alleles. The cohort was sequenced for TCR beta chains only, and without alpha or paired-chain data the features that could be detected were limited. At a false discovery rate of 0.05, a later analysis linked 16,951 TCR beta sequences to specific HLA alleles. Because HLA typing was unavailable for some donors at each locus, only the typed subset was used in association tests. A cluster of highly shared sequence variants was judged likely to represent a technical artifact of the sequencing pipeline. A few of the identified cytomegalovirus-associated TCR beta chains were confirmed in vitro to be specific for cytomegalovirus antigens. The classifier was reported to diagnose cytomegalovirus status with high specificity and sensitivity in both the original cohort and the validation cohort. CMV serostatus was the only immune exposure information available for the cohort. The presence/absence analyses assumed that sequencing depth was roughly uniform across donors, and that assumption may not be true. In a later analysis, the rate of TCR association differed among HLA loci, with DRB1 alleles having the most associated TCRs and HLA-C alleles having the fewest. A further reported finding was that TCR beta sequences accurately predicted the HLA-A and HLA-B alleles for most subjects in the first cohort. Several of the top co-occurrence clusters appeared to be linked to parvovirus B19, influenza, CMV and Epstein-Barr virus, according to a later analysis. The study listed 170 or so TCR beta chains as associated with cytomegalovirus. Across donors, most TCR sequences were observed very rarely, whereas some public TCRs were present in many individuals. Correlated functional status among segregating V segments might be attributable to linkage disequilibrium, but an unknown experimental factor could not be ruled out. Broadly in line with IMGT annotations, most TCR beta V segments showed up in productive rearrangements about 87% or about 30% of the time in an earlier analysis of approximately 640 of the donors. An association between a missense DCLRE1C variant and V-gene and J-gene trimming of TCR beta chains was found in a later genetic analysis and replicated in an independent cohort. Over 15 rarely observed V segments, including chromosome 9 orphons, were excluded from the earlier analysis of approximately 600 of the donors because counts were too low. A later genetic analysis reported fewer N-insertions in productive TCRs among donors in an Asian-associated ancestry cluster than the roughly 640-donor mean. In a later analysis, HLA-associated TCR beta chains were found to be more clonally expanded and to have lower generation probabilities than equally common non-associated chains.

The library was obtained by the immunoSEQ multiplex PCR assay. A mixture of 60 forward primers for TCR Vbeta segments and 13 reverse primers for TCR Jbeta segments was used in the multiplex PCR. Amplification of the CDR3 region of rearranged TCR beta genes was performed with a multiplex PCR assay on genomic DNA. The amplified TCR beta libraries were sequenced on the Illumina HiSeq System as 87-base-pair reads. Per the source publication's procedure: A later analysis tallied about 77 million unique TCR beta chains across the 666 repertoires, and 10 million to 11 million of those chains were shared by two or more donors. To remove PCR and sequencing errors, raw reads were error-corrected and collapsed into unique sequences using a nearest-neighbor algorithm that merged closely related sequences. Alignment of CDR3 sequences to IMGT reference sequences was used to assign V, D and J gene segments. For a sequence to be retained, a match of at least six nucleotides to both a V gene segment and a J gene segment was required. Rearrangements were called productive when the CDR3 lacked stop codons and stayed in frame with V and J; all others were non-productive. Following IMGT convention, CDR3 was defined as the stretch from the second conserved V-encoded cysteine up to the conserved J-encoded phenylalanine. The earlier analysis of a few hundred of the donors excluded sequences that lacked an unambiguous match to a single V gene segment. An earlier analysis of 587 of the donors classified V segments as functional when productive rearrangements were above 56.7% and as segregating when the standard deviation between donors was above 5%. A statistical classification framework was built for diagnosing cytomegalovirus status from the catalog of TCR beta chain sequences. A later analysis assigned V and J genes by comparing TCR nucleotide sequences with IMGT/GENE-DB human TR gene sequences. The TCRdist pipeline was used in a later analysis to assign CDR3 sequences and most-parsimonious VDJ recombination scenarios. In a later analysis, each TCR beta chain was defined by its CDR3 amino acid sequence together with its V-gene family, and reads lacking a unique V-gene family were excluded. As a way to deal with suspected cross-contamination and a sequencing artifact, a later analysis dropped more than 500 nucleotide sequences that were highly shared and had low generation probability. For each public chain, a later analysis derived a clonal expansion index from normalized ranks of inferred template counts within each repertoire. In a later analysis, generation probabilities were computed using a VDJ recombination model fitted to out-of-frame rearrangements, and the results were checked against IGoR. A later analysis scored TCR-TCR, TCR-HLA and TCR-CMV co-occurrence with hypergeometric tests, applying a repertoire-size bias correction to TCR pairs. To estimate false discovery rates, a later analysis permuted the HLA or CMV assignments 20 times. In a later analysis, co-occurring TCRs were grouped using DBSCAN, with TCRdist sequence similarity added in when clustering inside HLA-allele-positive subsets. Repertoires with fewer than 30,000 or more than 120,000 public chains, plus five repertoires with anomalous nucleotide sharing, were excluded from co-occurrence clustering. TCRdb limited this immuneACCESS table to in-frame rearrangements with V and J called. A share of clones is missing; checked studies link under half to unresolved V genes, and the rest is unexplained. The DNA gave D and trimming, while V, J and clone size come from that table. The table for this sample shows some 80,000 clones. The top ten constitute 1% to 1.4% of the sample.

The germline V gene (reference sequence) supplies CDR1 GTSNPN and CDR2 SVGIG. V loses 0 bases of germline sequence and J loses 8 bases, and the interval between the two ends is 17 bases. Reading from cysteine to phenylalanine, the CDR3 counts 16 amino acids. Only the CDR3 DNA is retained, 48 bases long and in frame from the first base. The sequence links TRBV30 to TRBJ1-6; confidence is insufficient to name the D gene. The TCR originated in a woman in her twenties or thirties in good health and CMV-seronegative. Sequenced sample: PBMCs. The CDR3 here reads CAWSVLAGRGDSPLHF. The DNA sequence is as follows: TGTGCCTGGAGTGTACTCGCGGGGAGAGGTGATTCACCCCTCCACTTT. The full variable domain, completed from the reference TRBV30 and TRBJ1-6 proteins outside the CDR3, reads SQTIHQWPATLVQPVGSPLSLECTVEGTSNPNLYWYRQAAGRGLQLLFYSVGIGQISSEVPQNLSASRPQDRQFILSSKKLLLSDSGFYLCAWSVLAGRGDSPLHFGNGTRLTVT.